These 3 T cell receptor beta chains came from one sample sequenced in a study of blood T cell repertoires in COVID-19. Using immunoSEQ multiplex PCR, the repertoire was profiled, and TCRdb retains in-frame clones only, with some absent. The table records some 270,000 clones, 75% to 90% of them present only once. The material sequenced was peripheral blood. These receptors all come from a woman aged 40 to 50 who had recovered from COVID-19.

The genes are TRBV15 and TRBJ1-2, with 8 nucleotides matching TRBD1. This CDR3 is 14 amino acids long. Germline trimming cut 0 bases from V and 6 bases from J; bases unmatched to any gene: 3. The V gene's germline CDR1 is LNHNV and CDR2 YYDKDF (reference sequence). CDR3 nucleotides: TGTGCCACCAGCAGAGACAGGGGGCAGAATGGCTACACCTTC. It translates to CATSRDRGQNGYTF. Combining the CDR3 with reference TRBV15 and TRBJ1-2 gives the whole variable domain DAMVIQNPRYQVTQFGKPVTLSCSQTLNHNVMYWYQQKSSQAPKLLFHYYDKDFNNEADTPDNFQSRRPNTSFCFLDIRSPGLGDTAMYLCATSRDRGQNGYTFGSGTRLTVV.

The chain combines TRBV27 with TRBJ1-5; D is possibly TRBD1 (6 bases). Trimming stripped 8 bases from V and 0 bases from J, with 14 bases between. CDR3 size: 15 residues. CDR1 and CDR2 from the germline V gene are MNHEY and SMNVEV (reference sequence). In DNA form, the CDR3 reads TGTGCCAGCCGTATCGACAGGAATAGCAATCAGCCCCAGCATTTT. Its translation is CASRIDRNSNQPQHF.

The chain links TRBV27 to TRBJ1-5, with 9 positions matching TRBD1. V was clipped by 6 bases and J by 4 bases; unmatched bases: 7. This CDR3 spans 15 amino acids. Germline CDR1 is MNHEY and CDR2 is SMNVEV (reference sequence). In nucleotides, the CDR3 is TGTGCCAGCAGACCAACAGGGGGCACAAATCAGCCCCAGCATTTT. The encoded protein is CASRPTGGTNQPQHF.